This entry concerns a single TCR beta chain. Its antigen is unknown. The input lacks base qualities; no much larger clone sits a single base away. TCRbeta CDR3 regions were amplified from genomic DNA by means of the immunoSEQ Assay, a bias-controlled multiplex PCR. Regarding the original processing steps: The number of nucleated cells in each sample was estimated by amplification of reference gene primers within the assay. To quantify the absolute abundance of each unique TCRbeta CDR3 rearrangement, sequence reads were collapsed and filtered. Productive Simpson clonality was computed per sample as the square root of Simpson's diversity index over productive rearrangements. The source is immuneACCESS, and TCRdb retained only in-frame sequences with V and J called. Part of the clones is not carried over; for the studies checked, unresolved V genes explain less than half of this, and the remainder is unexplained. V and J calls and clone size are those listed in that table; D and trimming were worked out from the DNA. Present in this sample are roughly 63,000 clones, around 91% of which were seen just once. Jointly, the top ten make up roughly 2.7% of the sample.

The sample originates from a study of blood T cell repertoires in COVID-19 (dated by TCRdb to 2018 to 2021). For the study in its entirety: Samples from collaborators originated in the United States, Italy and Spain and spanned both the acute and convalescent phases of COVID-19. Deeply sampled blood TCRbeta repertoires from subjects exposed to, actively infected with, or recovered from COVID-19 were included in the dataset. Samples came from the ongoing ImmuneRACE study (first 160 participants) plus 1,254 subjects from 6 global collaborators. Where HLA class I and class II types were available, the types were taken from metadata supplied by the sample provider, not from assay-based typing. The repertoires were made available in a free public database intended to serve as a resource for research on the immune response to SARS-CoV-2. The sample metadata nearly always contained a de-identified subject ID, COVID-19 status, age in years and sex. The prospective study material was composed of cDNA or gDNA derived from T cells, B-cell-depleted T cells, or PBMCs.

Paper-wide results and their limitations: How much clinical and demographic metadata was included differed by source and by participant, and the metadata was provided uncurated.

The collaborating institutions used their own protocols to collect whole blood in K2EDTA tubes. For TCRbeta analysis, collaborators shipped samples as frozen whole blood, isolated PBMCs, or DNA extracted from either of those sample types. The CDR3 spans 15 residues, from the cysteine through the phenylalanine. Solely the CDR3 DNA is kept, with 45 bases framed from the first base. From the germline V gene, CDR1 is SGHRS and CDR2 is YFSETQ. V is shortened by 0 bases, J by 6 bases, and the region joining them spans 13 bases. The sequence links TRBV5-1 to TRBJ2-1; the D region possibly corresponds to TRBD2 (6 bases align). The sequenced sample consisted of peripheral blood. The receptor was derived from a man in his fifties or sixties with acute or convalescent COVID-19. The CDR3 has the sequence CASSLALGGINEQFF. The DNA reads TGCGCCAGCAGCTTGGCCCTTGGGGGGATCAATGAGCAGTTCTTC. Reference TRBV5-1 and TRBJ2-1 genes cover what lies past the CDR3, so the full variable domain is KAGVTQTPRYLIKTRGQQVTLSCSPISGHRSVSWYQQTPGQGLQFLFEYFSETQRNKGNFPGRFSGRQFSNSRSEMNVSTLELGDSALYLCASSLALGGINEQFFGPGTRLTVL.